This TCR beta chain is drawn from a study of OX40 agonist ivuxolimab in advanced cancers. On this clone: The antigen remains undetermined.

Study outcomes and limitations: On average, CD8+ T cells showed a greater number of expanded clones than CD4+.

Libraries were prepared by immunoSEQ multiplex PCR; TCRdb keeps only in-frame clonotypes and omits some of them. The sample lists 80,000 to 95,000 clones, around 90% occurring once. CDR1 is SEHNR, CDR2 FQNEAQ, per germline (reference sequence). This CDR3 spans 15 amino acids. After removal of 1 base from V and 6 bases from J, the junction contained 2 bases not matched to a gene. The clonotype was recovered from an adult with an advanced solid tumor such as melanoma, head and neck, liver or kidney cancer. The specimen comprised CD4+ or CD8+ T cells sorted from blood, sampled in a trial of the OX40 agonist ivuxolimab. This chain joins TRBV7-9 and TRBJ2-2; 10 nucleotides agree with TRBD2. The CDR3: CASSLVAGGPGELFF. CDR3 nucleotides: TGTGCCAGCAGCTTAGTAGCGGGAGGTCCCGGGGAGCTGTTTTTT.